Included here is one T cell receptor (beta chain) sequence, with context. Its antigen is not known. The sample is drawn from a study of graft-versus-host responses after intestinal transplantation. For the study at large: Following induction with anti-thymocyte globulin, all recipients were given tacrolimus and steroids for three to four years.

The CDR3 is made up of 17 amino acids. The germline gives CDR1 MGHDK, CDR2 SYGVNS. V gave up 2 bases and J gave up 2 bases; unmatched junction bases: 9. Libraries were prepared by immunoSEQ multiplex PCR; TCRdb keeps only in-frame clonotypes and omits some of them. The sample consists of around 97,000 clones, 85% to 95% of them appearing once. Findings and limits, study-wide: Among recipient marrow samples, GvH clones were found; some appeared first in ileum or blood. Early post-transplant falls in HvG clones accompanied the peak levels of circulating GvH clones.

The chain combines TRBV25-1 with TRBJ1-2; 9 bases line up with TRBD1. The clonotype was recovered from a human donor who received an intestinal transplant. This specimen was unstimulated CD8+ T cells sorted from spleen or lymph node cells, taken before intestinal transplant. CDR3 nucleotide sequence: TGTGCCAGCAGTGAACCCGGACAGGGGACTTTCAACTATGGCTACACCTTC. Protein: CASSEPGQGTFNYGYTF.